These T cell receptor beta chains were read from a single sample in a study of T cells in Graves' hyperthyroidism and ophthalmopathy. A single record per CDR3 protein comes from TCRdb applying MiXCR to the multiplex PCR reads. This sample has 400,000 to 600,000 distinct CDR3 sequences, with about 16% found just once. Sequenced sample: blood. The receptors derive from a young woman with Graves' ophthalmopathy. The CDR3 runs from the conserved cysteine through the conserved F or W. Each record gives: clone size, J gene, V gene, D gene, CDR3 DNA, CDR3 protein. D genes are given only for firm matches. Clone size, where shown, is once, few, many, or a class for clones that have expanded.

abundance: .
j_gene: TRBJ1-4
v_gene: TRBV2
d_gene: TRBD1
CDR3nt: TGTGCCAGCAGTGATCCGGGACAGGGCTATGAAAAACTGTTTTTT
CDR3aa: CASSDPGQGYEKLFF

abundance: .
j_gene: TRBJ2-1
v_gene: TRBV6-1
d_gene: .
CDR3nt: TGTGCCAGCTACGACTATCTCAAAGGGTACAATGAGCAGTTCTTC
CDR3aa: CASYDYLKGYNEQFF

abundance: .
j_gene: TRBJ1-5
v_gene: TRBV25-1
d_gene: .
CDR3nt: TGTGCCAGCAGTGATTGGGACAGCAATCAGCCCCAGCATTTT
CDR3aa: CASSDWDSNQPQHF

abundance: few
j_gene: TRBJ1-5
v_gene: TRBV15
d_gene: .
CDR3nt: TGTGCCACCAGCAGAGATCAGGAGGCCCCGGGGCCCCAGCATTTT
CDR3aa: CATSRDQEAPGPQHF

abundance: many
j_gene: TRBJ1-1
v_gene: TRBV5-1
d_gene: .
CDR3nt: TGCGCCAGCAGCCCGTTACAGGTATTTGGGAACACTGAAGCTTTCTTT
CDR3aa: CASSPLQVFGNTEAFF

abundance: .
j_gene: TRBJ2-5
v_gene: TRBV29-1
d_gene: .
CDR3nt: TGCAGCGTTGAATATGGCGGGTCCAAGTACTTC
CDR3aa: CSVEYGGSKYF

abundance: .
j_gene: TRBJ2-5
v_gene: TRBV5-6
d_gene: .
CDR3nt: TGTGCCAGCCTCAGAGGGGGGGTACAAGAGACCCAGTACTTC
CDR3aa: CASLRGGVQETQYF

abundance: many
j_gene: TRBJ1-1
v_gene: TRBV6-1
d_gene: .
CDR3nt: TGTGCCAGCACGCATCAGGGATTTAACACTGAAGCTTTCTTT
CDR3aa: CASTHQGFNTEAFF

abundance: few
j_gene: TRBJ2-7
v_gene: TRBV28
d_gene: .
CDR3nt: TGTGCCAGCGAGAGGGCTTACGAGCAGTACTTC
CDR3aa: CASERAYEQYF

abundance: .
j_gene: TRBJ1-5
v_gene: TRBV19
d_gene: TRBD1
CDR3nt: TGTGCCAGTAGTATTTCCCCGACAGGGTATAATCAGCCCCAGCATTTT
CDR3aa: CASSISPTGYNQPQHF

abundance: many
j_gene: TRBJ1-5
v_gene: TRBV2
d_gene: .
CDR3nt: TGTGCCAGCAGTGATGAAGGTTATAGCAATCAGCCCCAGCATTTT
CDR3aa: CASSDEGYSNQPQHF

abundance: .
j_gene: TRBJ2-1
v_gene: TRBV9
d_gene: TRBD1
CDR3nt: TGTGCCAGCAGCCCCCGGACAGGGTTAAGAAATGAGCAGTTCTTC
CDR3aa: CASSPRTGLRNEQFF

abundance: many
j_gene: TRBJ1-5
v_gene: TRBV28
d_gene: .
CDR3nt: TGTGCCAGCACCTCGGGCCTTCAGCCCCAGCATTTT
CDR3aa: CASTSGLQPQHF

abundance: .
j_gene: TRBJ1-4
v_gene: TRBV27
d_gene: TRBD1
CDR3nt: TGTGCCAGCAGGTCCTTGACAGGGGGTAATGAAAAACTGTTTTTT
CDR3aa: CASRSLTGGNEKLFF

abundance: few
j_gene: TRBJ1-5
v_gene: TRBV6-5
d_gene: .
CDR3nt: TGTGCCAGCGGTTCTCCGGGATTTTCCAATCAGCCCCAGCATTTT
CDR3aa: CASGSPGFSNQPQHF

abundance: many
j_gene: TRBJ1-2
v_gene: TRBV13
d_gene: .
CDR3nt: TGTGCCAGCAGCGCACTAGGGTGGTATGGCTACACCTTC
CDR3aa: CASSALGWYGYTF

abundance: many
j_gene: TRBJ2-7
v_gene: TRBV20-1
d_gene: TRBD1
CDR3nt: TGCAGTGCTACCGGGACAGGGGCACCCTACGAGCAGTACTTC
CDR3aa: CSATGTGAPYEQYF

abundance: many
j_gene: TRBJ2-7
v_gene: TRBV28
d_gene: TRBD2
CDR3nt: TGTGCCAGCCACACGGCGACTAGCACCCGGGAGCAGTACTTC
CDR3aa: CASHTATSTREQYF

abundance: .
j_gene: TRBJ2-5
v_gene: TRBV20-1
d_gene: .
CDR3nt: TGCAGTGCTATAACAGCGTCCGGGGGGACCCAGTACTTC
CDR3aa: CSAITASGGTQYF

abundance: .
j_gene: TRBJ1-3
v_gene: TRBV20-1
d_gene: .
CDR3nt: TGCAGTGCTAGCAGGGTGGATGAAGGAAACACCATATATTTT
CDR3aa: CSASRVDEGNTIYF

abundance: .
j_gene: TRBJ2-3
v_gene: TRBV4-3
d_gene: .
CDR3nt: TGCGCCAGCAGCCAAGGCACAGCTAGCACAGATACGCAGTATTTT
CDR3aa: CASSQGTASTDTQYF